This T cell receptor (beta chain) emerged from a study of blood T cell repertoires in COVID-19. Libraries were prepared by immunoSEQ multiplex PCR; TCRdb keeps only in-frame clonotypes and omits some of them. The data show roughly 73,000 clones, 90% seen once. CDR1 is MGHRA, CDR2 YSYEKL, per germline. The CDR3 is 17 amino acids. With 2 bases removed from V and 7 bases from J, the gap between germline ends came to 22 bases. This TCR was recovered from a man between 50 and 59 years old with acute or convalescent COVID-19. Material: peripheral blood. The chain combines TRBV4-1 with TRBJ2-3, with D perhaps matching TRBD2 (6 bases). CDR3 protein: CASSQNRDSYETNTQYF. The DNA of the CDR3 is TGCGCCAGCAGCCAAAACCGGGACTCCTACGAAACGAATACGCAGTATTTT.